This TCR beta chain was documented in a study of T-cell reconstitution after alpha-beta-depleted transplantation in children (dated by TCRdb to the mid-2010s). About the study as a whole: The study quantitatively tracked T-cell immune reconstitution after TCRalphabeta/CD19-depleted allogeneic hematopoietic cell transplantation in children using TCR repertoire profiling. General findings and caveats noted by the study authors: Apparently early alphabetaT-cell count recovery about two months after transplant reportedly relied on only several hundred rapidly expanded clones derived from non-depleted graft cells. Over the following months the frequencies of hyperexpanded clones went down, and after one year T-cell counts and TCRbeta diversity were mostly credited to newly produced T cells. In some patients, high TCRbeta diversity at day 60 was attributed to recipient T cells and intrathymic progenitors that had survived conditioning.

Taken with the paper, the label for treatment or condition translates to: allogeneic hematopoietic cell transplantation with graft depleted of TCRalphabeta T cells and CD19 B cells. Transplant recipients were children who received TCRalphabeta/CD19-depleted allogeneic hematopoietic cell grafts. The table lists this clonotype with a few counts. There is no known antigen for this receptor. No clone much larger than this one lies a single base away; base qualities are absent. Library generation was performed with PCR. Instrument used: Illumina HiSeq 2500. Molecular barcoding was employed in the preparation of TCR libraries, with unique molecular identifiers being used to normalize TCRbeta repertoire quantification. Using fastp at Q25 and MiXCR, TCRdb reprocessed the public reads and kept productive beta chains. Rows matching on CDR3 protein sequence are summarized as one entry with the most common DNA and genes. The sample data list some 450,000 distinct CDR3 sequences, and approximately 42% of these were observed just once. The ten top clones hold roughly a quarter of the sample.

The receptor's source is a girl between 2 and 10 years old with aplastic anemia, due to receive a stem cell transplant. The specimen was PBMCs, collected before TCRalphabeta/CD19-depleted stem cell transplant.

The CDR3 region: CSARPGANQPQHF. The nucleotides read TGCAGTGCGCGCCCCGGGGCCAATCAGCCCCAGCATTTT. The chain was built from TRBV20-1 and TRBJ1-5, with TRBD1 as a weak D call on 5 bases. The junction shows trimming of 6 bases on V and 3 bases on J, plus 12 bases between the germline ends. The CDR3 spans 13 residues, from the cysteine through the phenylalanine. Kept here is only the CDR3 DNA, which spans 39 bases and is read in frame from base 1. According to the germline V gene (reference sequence), CDR1 reads DFQATT and CDR2 reads SNEGSKA.